The T cell receptor beta chain described here comes from a study of siplizumab effects on memory and regulatory T cells. Notes on the study in general: Proliferating CD4+ or CD8+ clones, roughly 75-97% of them, lacked an assignable naive or memory phenotype. Researchers did not confirm the suppressive function of proliferating Tregs from siplizumab cultures.

TCRdb's table, derived via immunoSEQ multiplex PCR, lists solely in-frame clones and lacks some. Of tens of thousands of clones in the sample, about 92% were seen once. V was clipped by 7 bases and J by 8 bases, with 5 bases between them. CDR3 length: 8 residues. In germline, CDR1 is DFQATT, CDR2 SNEGSKA (reference sequence). About this clone: Its target is not known.

The chain has TRBV20-1 and TRBJ2-5, with D uncertain. This receptor was taken from a human donor in good health. The sample taken for sequencing was CD8+ T cells sorted from blood. CDR3 residues: CSVGTQYF. CDR3 in DNA: TGCAGTGTTGGTACCCAGTACTTC.